The 2 T cell receptor beta chains in this list originate from one sample, sequenced in a study of human T cells and chemical hapten exposure. Time point described: patch test 2, 6 weeks after DPC sensitization. Treatment of the sample: therapeutic diphenylcyclopropenone sensitization with weekly scalp DPC. TCRdb re-derived calls from the RACE reads in MiXCR, one entry per CDR3 protein. The data show nearly 95,000 distinct CDR3 sequences, with about 10% seen just once and roughly 2% held by the top ten. This specimen consisted of whole blood, obtained in connection with sensitization to the hapten diphenylcyclopropenone (DPC). The receptor source for this set is a man in his forties with alopecia areata. Some clones in this sample may be carry-over from other donors' samples.

This clonotype was observed a handful of times. The chain joins TRBV11-2 to TRBJ2-3, with 7 bases matching TRBD2. CDR1 and CDR2 (germline): SGHAT, FQNNGV. V trimming: 5 bases; J trimming: 2 bases; junction bases outside the gene matches: 7. CDR3 length equals 15 residues. As DNA, the CDR3 is TGTGCCAGCAGCCTGGGGACTACCTTCACAGATACGCAGTATTTT. This translates into CASSLGTTFTDTQYF.

This chain connects TRBV11-3 to TRBJ2-1, with D possibly matching TRBD2 (6 bases). The CDR3 consists of 15 residues. V was pared by 1 base and J by 4 bases, with 11 bases between. Germline loops: CDR1 SGHNT, CDR2 YENEEA. The CDR3 bases are TGTGCCAGCAGCTTAGTGTCGGGAGCGTACAATGAGCAGTTCTTC. Translating it yields CASSLVSGAYNEQFF.